Sequencing of this T cell receptor beta chain was carried out in a study of control samples from healthy donors and cancer patients. The CDR3 is 14 amino acids. Trimming took off 5 bases at V and 4 bases at J, with 14 bases between the two ends. Germline V gene lookup returns CDR1 MGHDK and CDR2 SYGVNS. Some clones are missing from TCRdb's copy, which holds only in-frame ones; the method was immunoSEQ multiplex PCR. The sample shows 150,000 to 200,000 clones, 90% to 95% of them seen only once. This sequence originates from a woman aged 18-30 years in good health. Material: blood. This chain uses TRBV25-1 with TRBJ1-2; possible D gene TRBD1, 6 bases. The CDR3 region is CASSREGGGYGYTF. CDR3 sequence (DNA): TGTGCCAGCAGTCGGGAGGGGGGCGGCTATGGCTACACCTTC.